The text below deals with one TCR beta chain. The sample comes from a study of T-cell memory formation after mild COVID-19. TCRdb ran MiXCR on the 5' RACE reads and lists one entry per CDR3 protein. The table has about 340,000 distinct CDR3 sequences, 21% seen once. Trimming shortened V by 4 bases and J by 10 bases, and 8 bases separated the two germline ends. The CDR3 sequence is 11 residues long. Germline V lookup: CDR1 SGHVS, CDR2 FNYEAQ. The receptor's source is an adult woman who had mild COVID-19 (a few samples of this study predate the infection). Cell type and time point are not known. Sequences were obtained from PBMCs or a T cell subset sorted from them (not recorded which). The chain links TRBV7-6 to TRBJ2-1; a weak D match, TRBD2 (6 bases). The chain's CDR3 is CASSSTSEQFF. The DNA of the CDR3 is TGTGCCAGCAGCTCCACTAGCGAGCAGTTCTTC.